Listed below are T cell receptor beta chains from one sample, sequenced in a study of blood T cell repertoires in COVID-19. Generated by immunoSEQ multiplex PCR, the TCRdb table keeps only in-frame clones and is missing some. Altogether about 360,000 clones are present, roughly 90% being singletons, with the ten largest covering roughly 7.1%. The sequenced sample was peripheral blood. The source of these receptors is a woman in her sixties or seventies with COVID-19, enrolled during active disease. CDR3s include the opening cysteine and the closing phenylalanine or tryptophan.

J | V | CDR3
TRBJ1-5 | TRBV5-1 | CASSQGLNQPQHF
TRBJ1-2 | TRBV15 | CATSRDTKRGPYGYTF
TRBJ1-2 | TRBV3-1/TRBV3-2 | CASSLRGLGYGYTF
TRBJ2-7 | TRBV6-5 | CASSLDRIYEQYF
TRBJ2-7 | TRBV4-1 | CASSQDTYEQYF
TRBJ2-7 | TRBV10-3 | CAITPARGGYEQYF
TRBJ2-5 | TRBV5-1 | CASRSGGMIQETQYF
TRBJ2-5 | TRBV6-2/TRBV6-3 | CASSSQGTTQETQYF
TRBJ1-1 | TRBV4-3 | CASSQEVTGGNTEAFF
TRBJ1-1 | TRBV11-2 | CATRFSGGNTEAFF
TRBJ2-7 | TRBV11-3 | CASSLDSWAGGPYEQYF
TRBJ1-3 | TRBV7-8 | CASSLDTSSGNTIYF
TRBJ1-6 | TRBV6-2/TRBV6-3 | CASSYNYGNSPLHF
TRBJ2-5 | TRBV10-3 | CASSGGAMETQYF
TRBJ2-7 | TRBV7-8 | CASSLWTGQTLGLEQYF
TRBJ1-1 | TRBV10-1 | CASSEDEQGDLYLPNTEAFF
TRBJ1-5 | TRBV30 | CAWSVLGGNQPQHF
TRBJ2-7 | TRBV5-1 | CASSTGTSGGALEQYF
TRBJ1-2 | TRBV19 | CASTSVGWGRFWTF
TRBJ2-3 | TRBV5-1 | CATTTGEVTDTQYF
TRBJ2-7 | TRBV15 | CATKTGTYEQYF
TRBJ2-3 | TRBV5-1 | CASSGDRDSSTDTQYF
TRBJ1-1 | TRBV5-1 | CASSLLLDREAFF
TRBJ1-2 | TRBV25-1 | CASTGQGNYGYTF
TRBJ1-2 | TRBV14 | CASSRGTGGLYGYTF
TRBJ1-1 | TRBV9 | CASSVGQGTNTEAFF
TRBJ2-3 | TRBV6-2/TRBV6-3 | CASSEPPTSGTANTQYF
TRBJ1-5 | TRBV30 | CAWSLPWDSQGNQPQHF
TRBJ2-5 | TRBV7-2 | CASSLWVGPGETQYF
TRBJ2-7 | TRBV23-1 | CASSQYQWRVVREQYF
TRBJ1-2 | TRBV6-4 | CASRQGAGGYTF
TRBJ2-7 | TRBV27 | CASSLPGDTGPYEQYF
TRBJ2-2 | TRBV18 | CASSREENTGELFF
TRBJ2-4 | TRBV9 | CASSVRAGLAKNIQYF
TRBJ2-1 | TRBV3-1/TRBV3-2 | CASSPGDRPTQFF
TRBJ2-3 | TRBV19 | CASRRGGMGTDTQYF
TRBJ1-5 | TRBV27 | CASSLSSLNQPQHF
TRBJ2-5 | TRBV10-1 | CASSEGSGKAETQYF
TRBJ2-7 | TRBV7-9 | CASSLISGAGLGEQYF
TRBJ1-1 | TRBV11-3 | CASSLAGQGAAEAFF
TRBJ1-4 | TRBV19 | CASSGNTATNEKLFF
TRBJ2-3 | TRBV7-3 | CASSTSNRDTQYF
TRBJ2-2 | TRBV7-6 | CASSLGAGIGELFF
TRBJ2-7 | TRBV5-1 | CASSLVSGQGYSEQYF
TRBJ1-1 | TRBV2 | CASSEGHSNTEAFF
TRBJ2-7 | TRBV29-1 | CSVRDREYHEQYF
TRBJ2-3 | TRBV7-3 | CASSLTGGTDTQYF
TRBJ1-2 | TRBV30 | CAWSPGTDNGYTF
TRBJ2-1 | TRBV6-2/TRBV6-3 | CASSQRDRRGELSGYNEQFF
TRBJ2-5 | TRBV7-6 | CASSLTHPRRGEETQYF
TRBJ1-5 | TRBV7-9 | CASSSQGDVDQPQHF
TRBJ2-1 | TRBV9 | CASSFNSGGYSYNEQFF
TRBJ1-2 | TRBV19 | CASSWGQSAYGYTF
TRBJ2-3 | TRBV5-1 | CASSPGLAGSTDTQYF